These 25 T cell receptor beta chains originate from one sample sequenced in a study of shared clonotypes between healthy human individuals. Terminally differentiated effector memory CD45RA+ cells were excluded by CCR7 positive selection of CD45RO-negative cells. Profiling relied on immunoSEQ multiplex PCR, and the TCRdb table lists in-frame clones only, not all of them. This repertoire shows about 820,000 clones, more than 85% found once; its top ten account for about 24%. The sample consisted of naive CD8+ T cells sorted from blood. The receptors originated from a man aged 30 to 39 in good health.

The gene calls are TRBV7-9 and TRBJ2-7, with TRBD1 matching 8 bases. This CDR3 region has 16 residues. The germline V gene encodes CDR1 SEHNR and CDR2 FQNEAQ (reference sequence). The V gene end was trimmed by 5 bases and the J gene end by 2 bases; junction bases not matched to a gene: 11. The CDR3 region is CASSGAGTGNPYEQYF. The CDR3 nucleotides are TGTGCCAGCAGCGGGGCCGGGACAGGAAACCCCTACGAGCAGTACTTC.

V usage is TRBV27 and J usage is TRBJ1-5; D unclear. Germline V CDR1 and CDR2: MNHEY, SMNVEV (reference sequence). V was shortened by 5 bases and J by 4 bases, with 12 bases between the two germline ends. The CDR3 is 14 residues long. The CDR3 DNA sequence: TGTGCCAGCAGTCCTCCGGGCCGAAATCAGCCCCAGCATTTT. Its protein is CASSPPGRNQPQHF.

This clone was seen just once. This sequence joins TRBV2 and TRBJ2-7; TRBD1 or TRBD2 may be the D gene (5 bases each). Germline lookup yields CDR1 SNHLY and CDR2 FYNNEI. This CDR3 has 14 amino acids. Trimming took 0 bases from V and 0 from J, leaving 6 bases between them. In nucleotides, the CDR3 is TGTGCCAGCAGTGAAGCGGGACCCTCCTACGAGCAGTACTTC. Amino acid sequence: CASSEAGPSYEQYF.

This chain uses TRBV7-9 with TRBJ2-1; no reliable D call. The CDR3 spans 11 residues. The V and J ends lost 5 bases and 8 bases respectively, with 7 bases between them. CDR1 SEHNR and CDR2 FQNEAQ come from the germline V gene (reference sequence). CDR3 DNA: TGTGCCAGCAGCCGTATCTATGAGCAGTTCTTC. Translated, it gives CASSRIYEQFF. The full variable domain, with the rest looked up from reference TRBV7-9 and TRBJ2-1, is DTGVSQNPRHKITKRGQNVTFRCDPISEHNRLYWYRQTLGQGPEFLTYFQNEAQLEKSRLLSDRFSAERPKGSFSTLEIQRTEQGDSAMYLCASSRIYEQFFGPGTRLTVL.

The chain links TRBV10-1 to TRBJ2-7; 8 nucleotides match TRBD2. The CDR3 covers 15 residues. Germline values: CDR1 WNHNN, CDR2 SYGVQD (reference sequence). Unmatched junction bases numbered 5, after V lost 1 base and J lost 3 bases. CDR3 coding DNA: TGCGCCAGCAGTGAGTTGACTAGCGTTTGCTACGAGCAGTACTTC. It is translated as CASSELTSVCYEQYF.

The chain combines TRBV5-1 with TRBJ2-7, with 14 bases that match TRBD2. The V segment lost 4 bases and the J segment 0 bases; nucleotides outside the gene matches: 9. The CDR3 loop spans 18 amino acids. Germline CDR1 SGHRS, CDR2 YFSETQ. CDR3 coding DNA: TGCGCCAGCAGCCTAGGACTAGCGGGAGGCCAAAGCTCCTACGAGCAGTACTTC. This gives the protein CASSLGLAGGQSSYEQYF.

The rearrangement joins TRBV5-1 to TRBJ2-7; 8 bases align to TRBD2. The CDR3 spans 14 residues. Germline CDR1 and CDR2: SGHRS and YFSETQ. V shed 4 bases, J shed 7 bases, and the junction held 10 bases outside the gene matches. As DNA, the CDR3 is TGCGCCAGCAGCCCACCGGGGGGGGGCATTGAGCAGTACTTC. This translates into CASSPPGGGIEQYF.

This chain uses TRBV5-5 with TRBJ2-7; D is unclear. There are 12 residues in the CDR3. Trimming took off 3 bases at V and 6 bases at J, with 10 bases between the two ends. Germline V gives CDR1 SGHKS, CDR2 YYEKEE (reference sequence). The CDR3 DNA sequence: TGTGCCAGCAGCTCTAGGGTGGGCGAGCAGTACTTC. This sequence encodes CASSSRVGEQYF.

The rearrangement uses TRBV20-1 and TRBJ2-5; D is unclear. V lost 6 bases and J lost 5, with 7 bases in between. This CDR3 is built from 10 residues. The V gene's germline CDR1 is DFQATT and CDR2 SNEGSKA (reference sequence). CDR3 sequence reads: CSAPRETQYF. The CDR3 bases are TGCAGTGCCCCCCGGGAGACCCAGTACTTC.

The CDR3 protein is CASSQDRGREERLYEQYF. CDR3 nucleotide sequence: TGTGCCAGCAGCCAAGATCGGGGACGGGAGGAAAGACTCTACGAGCAGTACTTC. This chain links TRBV14 with TRBJ2-7; 7 nucleotides line up with TRBD2. The CDR3 loop spans 18 amino acids. Trimming cost V 0 bases and J 3 bases; bases outside gene matches: 14. Germline values: CDR1 SGHDN, CDR2 FVKESK. Full variable domain (rest looked up from reference TRBV14 and TRBJ2-7): EAGVTQFPSHSVIEKGQTVTLRCDPISGHDNLYWYRRVMGKEIKFLLHFVKESKQDESGMPNNRFLAERTGGTYSTLKVQPAELEDSGVYFCASSQDRGREERLYEQYFGPGTRLTVT.

Comment on this clone: The junction does not match germline at one end; this may be a read error. The genes are TRBV25-1 and TRBJ2-5; D gene uncertain. CDR3 length: 11 amino acids. Germline assignment: CDR1 MGHDK and CDR2 SYGVNS. As DNA, the CDR3 is TGTGCCAGCAGTGACGCCCTGAGTACGAACTTC. Its translation: CASSDALSTNF.

J is TRBJ2-3 and V is TRBV6-5; unclear D gene. Germline V gives CDR1 MNHEY, CDR2 SVGAGI. The CDR3 sequence is 14 residues long. The germline V and J ends were trimmed by 4 bases and 0 bases, with 8 bases remaining between them. CDR3 sequence (DNA): TGTGCCAGCAGTTCAGTGGGCAGCACAGATACGCAGTATTTT. Translated, it gives CASSSVGSTDTQYF.

This rearrangement joins TRBV28 to TRBJ2-7, with 11 bases lining up with TRBD1. Germline V lookup: CDR1 MDHEN, CDR2 SYDVKM. The CDR3 spans 14 residues. The trim removed 2 bases at V and 6 bases at J, leaving 3 bases unmatched. The CDR3 DNA sequence: TGTGCCAGCAGTTTAAGGGACAGGGGGTCCGAGCAGTACTTC. Its protein product is CASSLRDRGSEQYF.

The CDR3 sequence: CASSLFSITGELFF. The CDR3 DNA reads as TGTGCCAGCAGTTTATTTTCCATCACCGGGGAGCTGTTTTTT. The rearrangement links TRBV27 to TRBJ2-2; no clear D. Deletions cut 1 base from V and 4 bases from J, with 7 bases between. Looked up from germline, CDR1 is MNHEY and CDR2 is SMNVEV (reference sequence). This CDR3 is built from 14 residues.

The J gene is TRBJ1-5, the V gene TRBV19; 7 bases are shared with TRBD1. CDR1 is LNHDA, CDR2 SQIVND, per germline (reference sequence). Trimming at V came to 4 bases and at J to 11 bases, leaving 11 bases not matched to a gene. The length of the CDR3 is 14 residues. This CDR3 is CASSTQGSLLTQHF. CDR3 sequence (DNA): TGTGCCAGTAGTACACAGGGGTCTCTTCTGACCCAGCATTTT.

The gene calls are TRBV10-2 and TRBJ2-1; TRBD2 matches at 7 bases. The length of the CDR3 is 14 residues. The germline V gene encodes CDR1 WSHSY and CDR2 SAAADI. V dropped 7 bases and J dropped 6; count of bases not matched to a gene: 9. The CDR3 is CASMWEGWVNEQFF. In DNA, the CDR3 is TGCGCCAGCATGTGGGAGGGATGGGTCAATGAGCAGTTCTTC.

This chain links TRBV7-9 with TRBJ2-1; TRBD1 agrees at 10 bases. The CDR3 is 16 residues long. V lost 1 base to trimming and J lost 9 bases; unmatched junction nucleotides: 9. Per the germline V gene, CDR1 is SEHNR and CDR2 is FQNEAQ (reference sequence). As DNA, the CDR3 is TGTGCCAGCAGCTTAGTTGGGACAGGGGTCGGGATTGAGCAGTTCTTC. As protein: CASSLVGTGVGIEQFF. Drawing the rest from reference TRBV7-9 and TRBJ2-1, the complete variable domain is DTGVSQNPRHKITKRGQNVTFRCDPISEHNRLYWYRQTLGQGPEFLTYFQNEAQLEKSRLLSDRFSAERPKGSFSTLEIQRTEQGDSAMYLCASSLVGTGVGIEQFFGPGTRLTVL.

This chain links TRBV10-1 with TRBJ2-1; 8 nucleotides agree with TRBD1. The CDR3 has 18 amino acids. Germline CDR1 reads WNHNN; CDR2 reads SYGVQD (reference sequence). The V and J ends lost 7 bases and 2 bases, in that order; junction bases with no gene match: 16. The CDR3 loop reads CASTKGTGEGRTYNEQFF. Here the CDR3 DNA reads TGCGCCAGCACTAAAGGGACAGGAGAAGGGAGGACCTACAATGAGCAGTTCTTC.

The chain has TRBV27 and TRBJ2-1; 7 nucleotides match TRBD2. Germline V gene sequence: CDR1 MNHEY, CDR2 SMNVEV (reference sequence). V lost 0 bases and J lost 4; bases outside the gene matches: 9. This CDR3 has 17 residues. In DNA form, the CDR3 reads TGTGCCAGCAGTTTATCGGGGCCTCTAGCGGATTACAATGAGCAGTTCTTC. As protein: CASSLSGPLADYNEQFF.

J is TRBJ2-7 and V is TRBV28; D may be TRBD2 (5 bases). The ends were cut back, 1 base at V and 7 bases at J, with 14 bases in the middle. The CDR3 has 14 residues. The germline gives CDR1 MDHEN, CDR2 SYDVKM. This CDR3 reads CASSLLDSQWEQYF. The CDR3 DNA is TGTGCCAGCAGTTTATTGGACTCGCAATGGGAGCAGTACTTC.

This chain links TRBV5-6 with TRBJ1-2; D uncertain. The CDR3 totals 14 residues. CDR1 is SGHDT, CDR2 YYEEEE, per germline. Between the trimmed V and J ends, which lost 0 bases and 4 bases, there was a span of 10 bases. In DNA, the CDR3 is TGTGCCAGCAGCTTGGCCAGGTGGACCTATGGCTACACCTTC. Translation: CASSLARWTYGYTF.

This rearrangement joins TRBV7-9 to TRBJ2-1; D is perhaps TRBD2 (6 bases). With 2 bases removed from V and 3 bases from J, the gap between germline ends came to 11 bases. The CDR3 extends over 15 amino acids. The germline V gene has CDR1 SEHNR and CDR2 FQNEAQ (reference sequence). The CDR3: CASSLRGKVYNEQFF. The CDR3 DNA is TGTGCCAGCAGCTTACGCGGGAAGGTCTACAATGAGCAGTTCTTC.

The V gene is TRBV2, the J gene TRBJ2-5; D is tentatively TRBD1 or TRBD2 (5 bases each). The ends were cut back, 2 bases at V and 5 bases at J, with 12 bases in the middle. CDR1 SNHLY and CDR2 FYNNEI come from the germline V gene. CDR3 length: 14 amino acids. In DNA form, the CDR3 reads TGTGCCAGCAGTGAACTTGGGACCCCCGAGACCCAGTACTTC. Translation: CASSELGTPETQYF. Combining the CDR3 with reference TRBV2 and TRBJ2-5 gives the whole variable domain EPEVTQTPSHQVTQMGQEVILRCVPISNHLYFYWYRQILGQKVEFLVSFYNNEISEKSEIFDDQFSVERPDGSNFTLKIRSTKLEDSAMYFCASSELGTPETQYFGPGTRLLVL.

CDR3 DNA: TGCGCCAGCAGTCAATCGACCCCGGGATATAATGAAAAACTGTTTTTT. It codes for CASSQSTPGYNEKLFF. The V and J genes are TRBV23-1 and TRBJ1-4; D is unclear. TRBV23-1 is recorded as an ORF, its role being uncertain. This CDR3 spans 16 amino acids. Deletions cut 0 bases from V and 4 bases from J, with 12 bases between.

Of note for this clone: The junction does not match germline at one end; this may be a read error. The chain links TRBV28 to TRBJ2-7, with 8 bases fitting TRBD2. The CDR3 spans 13 residues. Germline CDR1 reads MDHEN; CDR2 reads SYDVKM. The DNA for the CDR3 is TGTGCCAGTACCGGGACTAGTTTCTACCAGCAGTACTTC. It encodes CASTGTSFYQQYF.